Below, 19 T cell receptor beta chains from the same sample are listed, as sequenced in a study of sequential checkpoint blockade in melanoma. Regarding treatment: randomized to nivolumab then ipilimumab (arm A) or the reverse (arm B). This table comes from immunoSEQ multiplex PCR, and its TCRdb copy is limited to in-frame clones, with some not included. The table shows approximately 37,000 clones, with 32% occurring only once. This specimen consisted of tumor tissue (inferred from file names), obtained from a patient given nivolumab and ipilimumab in sequence. All receptors come from a human donor with melanoma.

This clone turned up a few times. A junction end diverges from the germline sequence, so it may reflect a read error. The genes are TRBV4-1 and TRBJ2-5, with D perhaps TRBD2 (6 bases). From germline, CDR1 is MGHRA and CDR2 YSYEKL. The CDR3 sequence is 13 residues long. CDR3 residues: CASSHAPGTGRHF. CDR3 nucleotides: TGCGCCAGCAGCCACGCACCCGGGACTGGCCGGCACTTC.

The table lists this clone with a few counts. The CDR3 protein is CASKRGRELNQPQHF. The DNA for the CDR3 is TGTGCCAGCAAGAGGGGCAGGGAGCTTAATCAGCCCCAGCATTTT. The chain recombines TRBV9 with TRBJ1-5, with D possibly matching TRBD1 (5 bases). The CDR3 sequence is 15 residues long. The germline V gene has CDR1 SGDLS and CDR2 YYNGEE. V dropped 6 bases and J dropped 4 bases, with 17 bases sitting between them.

The gene calls are TRBV6-8 and TRBJ1-1, with 10 positions matching TRBD1. From germline, CDR1 is MNHGY and CDR2 SAAAGT. Trimming took 5 bases from V and 4 from J; bases not matched to a gene: 7. This CDR3 has 15 residues. In nucleotides, the CDR3 is TGTGCCAGCAGTAAAACGTGGACAGGGGGCACTGAAGCTTTCTTT. It codes for CASSKTWTGGTEAFF.

The table lists this clone with many counts. The CDR3 here is CASSEGILQTEAFF. The CDR3 DNA follows: TGTGCCAGCAGTGAGGGGATTCTCCAGACTGAAGCTTTCTTT. The V gene is TRBV9, the J gene TRBJ1-1; weak D call: TRBD1 (5 bases). Germline CDR1 is SGDLS and CDR2 is YYNGEE. This CDR3 has 14 residues. V lost 5 bases, J lost 5 bases, and 16 bases lay in between.

This clone has a handful of counts. This chain connects TRBV28 to TRBJ1-5; D remains ambiguous. The ends were cut back, 2 bases at V and 1 base at J, with 18 bases in the middle. Germline CDR1 MDHEN, CDR2 SYDVKM. The CDR3 consists of 18 residues. The CDR3 DNA sequence: TGTGCCAGCAGTTTAGAGTCTACGGGAGTTTGGAGCAATCAGCCCCAGCATTTT. This encodes CASSLESTGVWSNQPQHF.

The DNA for the CDR3 is TGTGCCAGCAGGCCGGGACAGGGTTTGAACACTGAAGCTTTCTTT. Encoded protein: CASRPGQGLNTEAFF. This chain joins TRBV11-3 and TRBJ1-1; 9 nucleotides align to TRBD1. The germline CDR1 and CDR2 sequences are SGHNT and YENEEA. Trimming cost V 6 bases and J 0 bases; bases outside gene matches: 5. The length of the CDR3 is 15 residues. Together with reference TRBV11-3 and TRBJ1-1, the CDR3 gives the full variable domain: EAGVVQSPRYKIIEKKQPVAFWCNPISGHNTLYWYLQNLGQGPELLIRYENEEAVDDSQLPKDRFSAERLKGVDSTLKIQPAELGDSAVYLCASRPGQGLNTEAFFGQGTRLTVV.

This sequence joins TRBV28 and TRBJ1-2, with 10 positions matching TRBD1. The J segment lost 3 bases and the V segment lost 3 bases, leaving 13 bases of the junction unmatched. Germline V gene sequence: CDR1 MDHEN, CDR2 SYDVKM. This CDR3 has 18 residues. CDR3 DNA: TGTGCCAGCAGTTTGGGAACCCCTGACAGGGGGCAGGACTATGGCTACACCTTC. It encodes CASSLGTPDRGQDYGYTF.

This chain joins TRBV6-8 and TRBJ1-4, with D uncertain. Trimming left V 5 bases short and J 3 bases short, with 10 bases between. This CDR3 spans 14 amino acids. Per germline, CDR1 MNHGY and CDR2 SAAAGT. The CDR3 nucleotides read TGTGCCAGCAGTGATTGGGTGGCTAATGAAAAACTGTTTTTT. It specifies CASSDWVANEKLFF.

The chain is built from TRBV6-8 and TRBJ2-1; 12 bases align to TRBD2. Germline CDR1 and CDR2: MNHGY and SAAAGT. The CDR3 consists of 16 residues. Trimming cost V 3 bases and J 7 bases; bases outside gene matches: 7. CDR3 sequence reads: CASSYSPSGGDNEQFF. The CDR3 coding sequence is TGTGCCAGCAGTTATTCCCCTAGCGGGGGGGATAATGAGCAGTTCTTC.

This sequence joins TRBV5-1 and TRBJ2-1, with D unclear. The CDR3 is 16 amino acids. With 1 base removed from V and 3 bases from J, the gap between germline ends came to 14 bases. Per the germline V gene, CDR1 is SGHRS and CDR2 is YFSETQ. CDR3 loop: CASSLQGSANYNEQFF. CDR3 DNA: TGCGCCAGCAGCTTGCAAGGGTCTGCCAACTACAATGAGCAGTTCTTC.

J is TRBJ2-7 and V is TRBV6-8; TRBD2 agrees at 10 bases. Germline loops: CDR1 MNHGY, CDR2 SAAAGT. The CDR3 loop spans 17 amino acids. The V gene end was trimmed by 6 bases and the J gene end by 5 bases; junction bases not matched to a gene: 16. The CDR3 DNA is TGTGCCAGCAGGTGGGATGGGCTAGCGGGAGTGAGGAACGAGCAGTACTTC. Protein: CASRWDGLAGVRNEQYF.

This clone was observed a handful of times. This chain uses TRBV19 with TRBJ1-1, with a weak D call TRBD1 (6 bases). CDR1 is LNHDA, CDR2 SQIVND, per germline (reference sequence). The CDR3 has 13 residues. Trimming shortened V by 3 bases and J by 6 bases, and 11 bases separated the two germline ends. CDR3 protein: CASSIPQGPEAFF. CDR3 coding DNA: TGTGCCAGTAGTATCCCACAGGGACCTGAAGCTTTCTTT.

This clone occurred once. The V gene is TRBV10-2, the J gene TRBJ2-7; TRBD2 matches at 8 bases. V trimming: 6 bases; J trimming: 3 bases; junction bases outside the gene matches: 7. This CDR3 spans 14 amino acids. Germline loops: CDR1 WSHSY, CDR2 SAAADI. CDR3 residues: CASSPARGGYEQYF. The CDR3 DNA sequence: TGCGCCAGCAGCCCTGCTCGGGGGGGCTACGAGCAGTACTTC.

This chain connects TRBV14 to TRBJ2-7, with D hard to call. The CDR3 contains 16 residues. Per germline, CDR1 SGHDN and CDR2 FVKESK. V was clipped by 4 bases and J by 6 bases, with 22 bases between them. In nucleotides, the CDR3 is TGTGCCAGCAGCCCGACGTTAGGGCGGTGGATGGGCGAGCAGTACTTC. It specifies CASSPTLGRWMGEQYF. Full variable domain (rest looked up from reference TRBV14 and TRBJ2-7): EAGVTQFPSHSVIEKGQTVTLRCDPISGHDNLYWYRRVMGKEIKFLLHFVKESKQDESGMPNNRFLAERTGGTYSTLKVQPAELEDSGVYFCASSPTLGRWMGEQYFGPGTRLTVT.

In its sample, this clone was seen a few times. The chain joins TRBV6-8 to TRBJ2-7; 8 bases line up with TRBD1. CDR1 and CDR2 from the germline V gene are MNHGY and SAAAGT. Trimming took 10 bases from V and 4 from J; bases not matched to a gene: 9. This CDR3 is built from 13 residues. CDR3 nucleotides: TGTGCCATCAGCTGGACAGGGAGTTACGAGCAGTACTTC. It encodes CAISWTGSYEQYF.

CDR3 region: CASSENGYSTDTQYF. The CDR3 DNA reads as TGTGCCAGCAGTGAGAACGGCTACAGCACAGATACGCAGTATTTT. The chain is built from TRBV6-8 and TRBJ2-3; D gene unclear. V was shortened by 5 bases and J by 0 bases, with 12 bases between the two germline ends. CDR1 and CDR2 (germline): MNHGY, SAAAGT. The CDR3 is made up of 15 amino acids.

In this sample, this clone turned up a few times. The V and J genes are TRBV11-3 and TRBJ1-5; TRBD1 is a possible D gene (5 bases). V lost 3 bases and J 2 bases, leaving 11 bases between the germline ends. The CDR3 spans 15 residues. Germline V CDR1 and CDR2: SGHNT, YENEEA. CDR3 coding DNA: TGTGCCAGCAGCTTGGATGGGGGAGGCAATCAGCCCCAGCATTTT. It codes for CASSLDGGGNQPQHF.

J is TRBJ2-3 and V is TRBV5-1; 7 bases align to TRBD1. The V gene end was trimmed by 4 bases and the J gene end by 5 bases; junction bases not matched to a gene: 10. This CDR3 is built from 15 residues. Germline V lookup: CDR1 SGHRS, CDR2 YFSETQ. CDR3 bases: TGCGCCAGCAGCCTACAGGGGTCGCCCGAAGATACGCAGTATTTT. Translation gives CASSLQGSPEDTQYF.

The J gene is TRBJ2-5, the V gene TRBV30; no reliable D call. Deletions cut 4 bases from V and 4 bases from J, with 10 bases between. The CDR3 loop spans 12 amino acids. Germline V gene data show CDR1 as GTSNPN and CDR2 as SVGIG (reference sequence). CDR3 in DNA: TGTGCCTGGACCTTTTTCGGAGAGACCCAGTACTTC. Its protein is CAWTFFGETQYF.